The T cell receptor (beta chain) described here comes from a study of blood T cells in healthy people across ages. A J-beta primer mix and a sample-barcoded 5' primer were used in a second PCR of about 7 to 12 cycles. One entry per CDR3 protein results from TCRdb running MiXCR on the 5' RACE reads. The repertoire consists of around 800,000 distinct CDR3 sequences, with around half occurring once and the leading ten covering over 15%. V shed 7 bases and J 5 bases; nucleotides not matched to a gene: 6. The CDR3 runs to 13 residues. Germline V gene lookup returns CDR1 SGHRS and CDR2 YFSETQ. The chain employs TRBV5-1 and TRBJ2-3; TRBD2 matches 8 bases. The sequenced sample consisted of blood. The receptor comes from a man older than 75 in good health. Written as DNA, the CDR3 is TGCGCCAGCTCGGGGGGGCCAGTAGATACGCAGTATTTT. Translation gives CASSGGPVDTQYF.